These 18 T cell receptor beta chains were all obtained from the same sample, sequenced in a study of T cell responses to AZD1222 COVID-19 vaccine. Some clones are missing from TCRdb's copy, which holds only in-frame ones; the method was immunoSEQ multiplex PCR. There are around 150,000 clones in the sample; more than 70% occur only once, and around 2.2% lies in the top ten. The specimen comprised peripheral blood, sampled on day 0 of AZD1222 vaccination. These receptors were obtained from an adult in good health.

The chain joins TRBV30 to TRBJ2-2; weak D call: TRBD2 (6 bases). CDR3 size: 15 residues. The V end lost 4 bases, the J end lost 1 base, and 13 bases lay between the germline ends. Looked up from germline, CDR1 is GTSNPN and CDR2 is SVGIG (reference sequence). CDR3 protein: CAWNRRGLNTGELFF. CDR3 nucleotides: TGTGCCTGGAATCGGCGGGGATTGAACACCGGGGAGCTGTTTTTT.

The rearrangement links TRBV2 to TRBJ1-1; possible D gene TRBD1, 5 bases. Germline CDR1 reads SNHLY; CDR2 reads FYNNEI. CDR3 length equals 15 residues. Deletions cut 8 bases from V and 3 bases from J, with 19 bases between. CDR3 protein: CASFLGMDTDTEAFF. The CDR3 nucleotides are TGTGCCAGCTTCCTAGGGATGGACACCGACACTGAAGCTTTCTTT.

The chain carries TRBV11-3 and TRBJ2-3; TRBD2 aligns across 15 bases. With V trimmed by 6 bases and J by 3 bases, 4 bases remained unmatched. The CDR3 extends over 16 amino acids. CDR1 and CDR2 from the germline V gene are SGHNT and YENEEA. The CDR3 is CASSRGTSGRTDTQYF. The CDR3 DNA reads TGTGCCAGCAGTCGCGGGACTAGCGGGAGGACAGATACGCAGTATTTT.

The gene calls are TRBV19 and TRBJ2-5, with D possibly being TRBD2 (6 bases). The V gene lost 3 bases and the J gene lost 5 bases, with 19 bases spanning the gap. This CDR3 contains 16 residues. Germline V CDR1 and CDR2: LNHDA, SQIVND (reference sequence). CDR3 protein: CASSIRPTSYSETQYF. Here the CDR3 DNA reads TGTGCCAGTAGTATTCGACCCACTAGCTATTCCGAGACCCAGTACTTC.

This clone has more than one count but fewer than ten. J is TRBJ1-4 and V is TRBV6-1; 9 nucleotides align to TRBD1. This CDR3 has 16 residues. With V trimmed by 2 bases and J by 5 bases, 6 bases remained unmatched. Germline V gives CDR1 MNHNS, CDR2 SASEGT. The CDR3 nucleotides read TGTGCCAGCAGTGAATCCTCCGGGACAGGGAATGAAAAACTGTTTTTT. Encoded protein: CASSESSGTGNEKLFF.

The chain employs TRBV9 and TRBJ1-5; 7 positions match TRBD1. The junction had 9 bases not matched to a gene; V was cut back by 0 bases and J by 9 bases. This CDR3 region has 15 residues. The germline V gene encodes CDR1 SGDLS and CDR2 YYNGEE. The CDR3 reads CASSVGDSTPWPQHF. The DNA of the CDR3 is TGTGCCAGCAGCGTAGGGGACAGCACTCCCTGGCCCCAGCATTTT.

The sample holds a few counts of this clone. This chain uses TRBV11-3 with TRBJ2-5; 16 bases are shared with TRBD2. Losses at the gene ends were 5 bases for V and 5 bases for J; bases not matched to a gene: 8. The CDR3 consists of 17 residues. From germline, CDR1 is SGHNT and CDR2 YENEEA. The CDR3 reads CASSPGTSGRARETQYF. In DNA, the CDR3 is TGTGCCAGCAGCCCGGGGACTAGCGGGAGGGCGAGGGAGACCCAGTACTTC.

This clone came up once. The rearrangement uses TRBV3-1 (or the pseudogene TRBV3-2) and TRBJ2-7; TRBD1 agrees at 9 bases. The CDR3 loop spans 14 amino acids. The V gene's germline CDR1 is LGHDT and CDR2 YNNKEL (reference sequence). J was trimmed by 7 bases and V by 4 bases; bases with no gene match: 8. The CDR3 nucleotides are TGTGCCAGCAGCCTGACAGGGGGGAGGTGGGAGCAGTACTTC. Translated: CASSLTGGRWEQYF.

This clone appeared a single time. The gene calls are TRBV19 and TRBJ2-3; D call uncertain. CDR1 and CDR2 from the germline V gene are LNHDA and SQIVND (reference sequence). Deletions cut 5 bases from V and 6 bases from J, with 12 bases between. There are 13 residues in the CDR3. CDR3 region: CASSAELRDTQYF. For the CDR3, the DNA is TGTGCCAGTAGTGCCGAGCTAAGGGATACGCAGTATTTT.

This clone occurred many times. The CDR3 region is CASTPRFEGWTVKTGGTRELFF. The CDR3 coding sequence is TGTGCCAGCACCCCCCGGTTCGAGGGGTGGACTGTTAAAACCGGAGGGACCCGGGAGCTGTTTTTT. The J gene is TRBJ2-2, the V gene TRBV6-2 or TRBV6-3; a weak D match, TRBD2 (6 bases). With 7 bases removed from V and 9 bases from J, the gap between germline ends came to 42 bases. This CDR3 region has 22 residues. Per germline, CDR1 MNHEY and CDR2 SVGEGT.

This clone was detected once. This chain uses TRBV5-1 with TRBJ1-4; TRBD1 is a possible D gene (5 bases). Germline loops: CDR1 SGHRS, CDR2 YFSETQ. Trimming removed 0 bases from V and 6 bases from J, with 12 bases in between. This CDR3 region has 15 residues. The CDR3 nucleotides are TGCGCCAGCAGCTTGGCCGGTAGGGGAGATGAAAAACTGTTTTTT. It codes for CASSLAGRGDEKLFF.

This CDR3 reads CASRGPGNPSYGYTF. The CDR3 DNA sequence: TGTGCCAGCAGGGGCCCAGGGAATCCCTCCTATGGCTACACCTTC. V usage is TRBV6-5 and J usage is TRBJ1-2; D is possibly TRBD1 (5 bases). The germline CDR1 and CDR2 sequences are MNHEY and SVGAGI. The CDR3 has 15 amino acids. With 6 bases removed from V and 4 bases from J, the gap between germline ends came to 18 bases.

This clone was detected once. V usage is TRBV11-3 and J usage is TRBJ1-1; 7 bases align to TRBD1. The CDR3 totals 13 residues. With 4 bases clipped from V and 4 bases from J, the junction kept 3 bases outside the gene matches. Germline-derived CDR1 and CDR2 are SGHNT and YENEEA. CDR3 region: CASSSGQTTEAFF. The CDR3 coding sequence is TGTGCCAGCAGCTCGGGACAGACCACTGAAGCTTTCTTT. Combining the CDR3 with reference TRBV11-3 and TRBJ1-1 gives the whole variable domain EAGVVQSPRYKIIEKKQPVAFWCNPISGHNTLYWYLQNLGQGPELLIRYENEEAVDDSQLPKDRFSAERLKGVDSTLKIQPAELGDSAVYLCASSSGQTTEAFFGQGTRLTVV.

The chain joins TRBV6-5 to TRBJ2-7; D tentatively reads TRBD1 or TRBD2 (7 bases each). V was clipped by 8 bases and J by 2 bases, with 13 bases between them. Germline V lookup: CDR1 MNHEY, CDR2 SVGAGI. The CDR3 runs 13 residues. The CDR3: CASGRDSTYEQYF. CDR3 DNA sequence: TGTGCCAGCGGGAGGGACAGTACCTACGAGCAGTACTTC.

The J gene is TRBJ1-1, the V gene TRBV3-1 (or the pseudogene TRBV3-2); a possible D gene is TRBD1 (5 bases). V lost 4 bases to trimming and J lost 8 bases, with 8 bases between them. The CDR3 sequence is 11 residues long. Germline V lookup: CDR1 LGHDT, CDR2 YNNKEL (reference sequence). The CDR3: CASSLGTEAFF. CDR3 bases: TGTGCCAGCAGCCTTGGGACCGAAGCTTTCTTT.

This clone was seen only a few times. V and J are TRBV5-1 and TRBJ2-1, with D maybe TRBD2 (5 bases). The CDR3 is 18 residues long. The V and J ends lost 0 bases and 1 base respectively, with 17 bases between them. Germline CDR1 is SGHRS and CDR2 is YFSETQ. The CDR3 region has the DNA TGCGCCAGCAGCTTGGGGGCAGGAGGATCGACTTCCTACAATGAGCAGTTCTTC. Translated: CASSLGAGGSTSYNEQFF.

The chain has TRBV4-3 and TRBJ2-5, with 12 bases identical to TRBD2. Germline CDR1 reads LGHNA; CDR2 reads YSLEER. The CDR3 is 18 amino acids. V was pared by 1 base and J by 4 bases, with 10 bases of the junction left unmatched. This CDR3 reads CASSQGTLAGGPGETQYF. The CDR3 nucleotides are TGCGCCAGCAGCCAAGGGACCCTAGCGGGAGGGCCGGGAGAGACCCAGTACTTC.

The chain joins TRBV18 to TRBJ1-1; D is possibly TRBD1 (5 bases). V was shortened by 4 bases and J by 1 base, with 7 bases between the two germline ends. Germline CDR1 is KGHSH and CDR2 is LQKENI. This CDR3 comprises 13 residues. The CDR3 region is CASSLGENTEAFF. In DNA, the CDR3 is TGTGCCAGCTCACTGGGGGAGAACACTGAAGCTTTCTTT.